This TCR beta chain was sequenced for a study of early stage breast cancer tumors. For the study at large: Most invasive tumors, about 75% of the 16, were ER+/PR+/HER2-.

This clone was detected only once. The repertoire was sequenced with immunoSEQ multiplex PCR; TCRdb's copy has only in-frame clones and lacks some. Of 32,000 or so clones in the sample, 65% to 75% are singletons; the top ten hold roughly a third. Germline-derived CDR1 and CDR2 are MNHEY and SVGAGI. V was pared by 5 bases and J by 3 bases, with 2 bases of the junction left unmatched. The CDR3 extends over 15 amino acids. The chain uses TRBV6-5 and TRBJ2-3, with 13 bases identical to TRBD2. Sequenced: blood. The TCR was taken from a person aged 45-65 years with breast cancer. CDR3 amino acids: CASSRLAGGTDTQYF. Here the CDR3 DNA reads TGTGCCAGCAGTAGACTAGCGGGAGGAACAGATACGCAGTATTTT.